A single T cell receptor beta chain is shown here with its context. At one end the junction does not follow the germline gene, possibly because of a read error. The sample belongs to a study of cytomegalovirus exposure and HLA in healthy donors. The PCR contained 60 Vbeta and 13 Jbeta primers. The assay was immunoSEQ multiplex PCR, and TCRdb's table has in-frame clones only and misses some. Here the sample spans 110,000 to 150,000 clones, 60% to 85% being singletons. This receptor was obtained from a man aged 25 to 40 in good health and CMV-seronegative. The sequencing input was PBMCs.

The CDR3 here is CATSESGTTNEKLFF. The CDR3 nucleotides read TGTGCCACCAGTGAGTCCGGGACAACTAATGAAAAACTGTTTTTT. The chain has TRBV10-3 and TRBJ1-4, with D hard to call. Germline V gene data show CDR1 as ENHRY and CDR2 as SYGVKD. The CDR3 loop spans 15 amino acids.